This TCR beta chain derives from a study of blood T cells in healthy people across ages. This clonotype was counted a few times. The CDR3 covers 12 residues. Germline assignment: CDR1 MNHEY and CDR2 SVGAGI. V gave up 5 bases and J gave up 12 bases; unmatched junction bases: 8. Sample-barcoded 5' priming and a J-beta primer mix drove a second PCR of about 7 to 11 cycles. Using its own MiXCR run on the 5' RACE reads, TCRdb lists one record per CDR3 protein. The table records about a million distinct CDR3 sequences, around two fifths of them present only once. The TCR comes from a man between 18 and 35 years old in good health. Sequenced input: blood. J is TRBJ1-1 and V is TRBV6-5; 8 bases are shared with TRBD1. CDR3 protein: CASSPPTGVPFF. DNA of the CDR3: TGTGCCAGCAGTCCCCCGACAGGGGTACCTTTCTTT.